The clone carrying this TCR beta chain was detected only a few times. Primers: 60 Vbeta forward and 13 Jbeta reverse. The repertoire was sequenced with immunoSEQ multiplex PCR; TCRdb's copy has only in-frame clones and lacks some. Among around 72,000 clones listed, roughly four fifths were seen once. This sample was taken from a study of cytomegalovirus exposure and HLA in healthy donors. This CDR3 has 14 residues. Germline V gene sequence: CDR1 MNHEY, CDR2 SMNVEV (reference sequence). Trimming pared 2 bases from V and 5 bases from J, leaving 12 bases between. The sequenced material came from PBMCs. The chain combines TRBV27 with TRBJ2-5; possible D gene TRBD1, 5 bases. The receptor was isolated from a man between 45 and 60 years old in good health and CMV-seronegative. The CDR3 loop is CASSLARAGETQYF. In DNA form, the CDR3 reads TGTGCCAGCAGTTTAGCCAGGGCAGGCGAGACCCAGTACTTC.